This is a list of T cell receptor beta chains from one sample in a study of CD8+ T cells in alopecia areata. The repertoire was sequenced with immunoSEQ multiplex PCR; TCRdb's copy has only in-frame clones and lacks some. The table has 110,000 to 150,000 clones, about 59% seen once. Sequenced here: CD8+ T cells sorted from blood, sampled at week 4, from a patient treated with tofacitinib. All receptors derive from a human donor with alopecia areata. CDR3s include the opening cysteine and the closing phenylalanine or tryptophan. A D gene is named only where the DNA matches it firmly. Clone size, where shown, is once, few, many, or a class for clones that have expanded.

j_gene: TRBJ2-3; v_gene: TRBV7-8; abundance: few; d_gene: TRBD2; CDR3aa: CASSSGTSGYTDTQYF; CDR3nt: TGTGCCAGCAGCTCCGGGACTAGCGGGTACACAGATACGCAGTATTTT
j_gene: TRBJ2-1; v_gene: TRBV18; abundance: NA; d_gene: TRBD2; CDR3aa: CASSSSGTQFF; CDR3nt: TGTGCCAGCTCTAGTAGCGGGACCCAGTTCTTC
j_gene: TRBJ1-1; v_gene: TRBV6-5; abundance: NA; d_gene: TRBD1; CDR3aa: CASSYTLDRGNTEAFF; CDR3nt: TGTGCCAGCAGTTACACCTTGGACAGGGGGAACACTGAAGCTTTCTTT
j_gene: TRBJ2-3; v_gene: TRBV6-5; abundance: NA; d_gene: NA; CDR3aa: CASRKGNTDTQYF; CDR3nt: TGTGCCAGCAGAAAGGGTAACACAGATACGCAGTATTTT
j_gene: TRBJ1-5; v_gene: TRBV30; abundance: NA; d_gene: NA; CDR3aa: CAWSVRNQPQHF; CDR3nt: TGTGCCTGGAGTGTAAGAAATCAGCCCCAGCATTTT
j_gene: TRBJ2-1; v_gene: TRBV11-2; abundance: few; d_gene: NA; CDR3aa: CASSLGRTYNEQFF; CDR3nt: TGTGCCAGCAGCTTGGGACGAACCTACAATGAGCAGTTCTTC
j_gene: TRBJ2-1; v_gene: TRBV7-6; abundance: NA; d_gene: NA; CDR3aa: CASSLEGGADEQFF; CDR3nt: TGTGCCAGCAGCTTAGAGGGGGGGGCTGATGAGCAGTTCTTC
j_gene: TRBJ2-1; v_gene: TRBV30; abundance: NA; d_gene: TRBD2; CDR3aa: CAWSVQAGLNEQFF; CDR3nt: TGTGCCTGGAGTGTACAAGCGGGGCTCAATGAGCAGTTCTTC
j_gene: TRBJ2-7; v_gene: TRBV29-1; abundance: few; d_gene: TRBD1; CDR3aa: CSVEGTGGSYEQYF; CDR3nt: TGCAGCGTTGAAGGGACAGGGGGTTCCTACGAGCAGTACTTC
j_gene: TRBJ2-2; v_gene: TRBV6-1; abundance: few; d_gene: TRBD1; CDR3aa: CASIEGQGYTGELFF; CDR3nt: TGTGCCAGCATCGAGGGACAGGGCTACACCGGGGAGCTGTTTTTT
j_gene: TRBJ2-3; v_gene: TRBV6-5; abundance: NA; d_gene: TRBD2; CDR3aa: CASSSGGMDTQYF; CDR3nt: TGTGCCAGCAGTTCGGGGGGGATGGATACGCAGTATTTT
j_gene: TRBJ1-1; v_gene: TRBV30; abundance: NA; d_gene: NA; CDR3aa: CAWSLANTEAFF; CDR3nt: TGTGCCTGGAGTCTGGCGAACACTGAAGCTTTCTTT
j_gene: TRBJ1-5; v_gene: TRBV4-2; abundance: NA; d_gene: NA; CDR3aa: CASSQESGLYDQPQHF; CDR3nt: TGTGCCAGCAGCCAAGAGTCAGGGCTCTACGATCAGCCCCAGCATTTT